This entry features one TCR beta chain sequence. What it recognizes is unknown. TCRdb used MiXCR to reprocess the 5' RACE reads, holding one entry per CDR3 protein. Seen here are hundreds of thousands of distinct CDR3 sequences, under 9% observed once, and the top ten hold less than 2.5%. This record belongs to a study of identical twins. Study outcomes and limitations: Abundant cord blood beta clonotypes carried fewer insertions; memory repertoires showed none. Out-of-frame beta chain sequences displayed weaker excess sharing between twins. Conclusions leaned on cross-sectional statistical analysis and did not track the same donors over time.

Looked up from germline, CDR1 is SGHDT and CDR2 is YYEEEE. The CDR3 has 16 amino acids. With 1 base clipped from V and 0 bases from J, the junction kept 4 bases outside the gene matches. The same sample was also used in a study of yellow fever vaccine responses in identical twins. That publication notes: Reported findings indicate that twins' vaccine T cell responses seemed partially convergent, partially personalized.

The TCR sequence derives from a woman younger than 30 in good health. This chain joins TRBV5-6 and TRBJ2-1; 7 bases map to TRBD1. The sample comprised memory (CD45RO+) T cells sorted from blood. The CDR3 bases are TGTGCCAGCAGCTTGAAGGACAGGAGCTCCTACAATGAGCAGTTCTTC. This gives the protein CASSLKDRSSYNEQFF. Drawing the rest from reference TRBV5-6 and TRBJ2-1, the complete variable domain is DAGVTQSPTHLIKTRGQQVTLRCSPKSGHDTVSWYQQALGQGPQFIFQYYEEEERQRGNFPDRFSGHQFPNYSSELNVNALLLGDSALYLCASSLKDRSSYNEQFFGPGTRLTVL.